The TCR beta chain under discussion was sequenced for a study of early T cells in non-severe SARS-CoV-2 infection. Study background: Sequencing input comprised bulk RNA from unsorted whole blood; chain pairing was not available.

The table lists this clonotype with a few counts. V shed 1 base and J shed 5 bases, with 4 bases lying between them. Germline CDR1 and CDR2: SGHRS and YFSETQ. The CDR3 runs to 12 residues. Unique molecular identifiers (one per individual cDNA molecule) were attached. MiXCR was run by TCRdb on the 5' RACE reads, yielding one entry per CDR3 protein. The sample has roughly 50,000 distinct CDR3 sequences, 8% to 10% seen once; the top ten hold approximately 4%. What was sequenced was whole blood. The TCR originated in an adult who was a healthcare worker with PCR-confirmed SARS-CoV-2 infection or an uninfected control (not recorded which). The rearrangement uses TRBV5-1 and TRBJ2-1; the D is unclear. CDR3: CASSLIDNEQFF. CDR3 DNA sequence: TGCGCCAGCAGCTTGATAGACAATGAGCAGTTCTTC.